This T cell receptor beta chain derives from a study of CD8+CD57+ T cells in acquired aplastic anemia. CDR3 length: 15 residues. Germline V gene lookup returns CDR1 LNHDA and CDR2 SQIVND (reference sequence). J lost 6 bases, V lost 7 bases, and 12 bases had no gene match. Points on this clonotype: Antigen specificity is unknown.

CDR3 and TCR beta VDJ profiling relied on a genomic DNA template. TCRdb passed the reads through MiXCR, listing each CDR3 protein once. This sample yields around 33,000 distinct CDR3 sequences, of which 76% are seen a single time; under 25% belongs to the top ten. General study results and limits: Simpson's diversity of CD8+ cells was not significantly different in patients compared with controls.

The rearrangement links TRBV19 to TRBJ1-1, with 9 bases aligning to TRBD1. The sequenced sample consisted of sorted CD4+, CD8+, or CD8+CD57+ T cells (not recorded which) from PBMCs. The receptor's source is a human donor in good health, serving as a control. The CDR3, as DNA: TGTGCCAGTACCCTTTTTGACAGGGGGAGGTCTGAAGCTTTCTTT. Protein product: CASTLFDRGRSEAFF.